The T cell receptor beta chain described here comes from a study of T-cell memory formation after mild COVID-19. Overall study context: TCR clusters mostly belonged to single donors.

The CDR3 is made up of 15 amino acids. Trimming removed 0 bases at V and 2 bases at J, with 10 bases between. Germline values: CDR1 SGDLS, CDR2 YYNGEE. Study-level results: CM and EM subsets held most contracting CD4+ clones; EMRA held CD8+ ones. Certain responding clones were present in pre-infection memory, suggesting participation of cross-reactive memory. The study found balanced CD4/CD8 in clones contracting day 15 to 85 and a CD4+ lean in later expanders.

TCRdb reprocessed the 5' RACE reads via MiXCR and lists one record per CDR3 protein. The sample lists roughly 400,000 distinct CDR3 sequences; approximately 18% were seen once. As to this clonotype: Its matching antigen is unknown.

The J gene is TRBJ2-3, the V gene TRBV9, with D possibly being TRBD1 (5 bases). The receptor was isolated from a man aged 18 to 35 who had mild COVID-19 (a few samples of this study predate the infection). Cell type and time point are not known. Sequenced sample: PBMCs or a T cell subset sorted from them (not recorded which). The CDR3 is CASSVDWGPTDTQYF. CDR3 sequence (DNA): TGTGCCAGCAGCGTAGACTGGGGCCCCACAGATACGCAGTATTTT.